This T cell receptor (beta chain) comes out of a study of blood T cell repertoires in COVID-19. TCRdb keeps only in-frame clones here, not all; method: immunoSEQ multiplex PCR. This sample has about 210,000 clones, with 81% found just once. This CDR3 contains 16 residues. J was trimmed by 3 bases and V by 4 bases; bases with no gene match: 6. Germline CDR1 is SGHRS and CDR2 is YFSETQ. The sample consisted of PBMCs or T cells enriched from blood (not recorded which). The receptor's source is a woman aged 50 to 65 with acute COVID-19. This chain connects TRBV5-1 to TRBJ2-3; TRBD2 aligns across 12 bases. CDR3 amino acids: CASSLSSGRVTDTQYF. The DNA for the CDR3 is TGCGCCAGCAGCCTTTCTAGCGGGAGGGTGACAGATACGCAGTATTTT.